Listed below are T cell receptor beta chains from one sample, sequenced in a study of shared clonotypes between healthy human individuals. The protocol was immunoSEQ multiplex PCR, while the TCRdb copy is restricted to in-frame clones and leaves out a portion. The sample lists roughly 1,000,000 clones, approximately 80% occurring once. Sample: memory CD4+ T cells from PBMCs. These receptors were obtained from a man between 18 and 35 years old in good health. Some clones in this sample may be carry-over from other donors' samples. Both conserved end residues are part of each CDR3. D genes are given only for firm matches. Expanded clones get a size class; other rows say once, few or many, or leave the size out.

D gene	CDR3 length	V gene	J gene	clone size	CDR3 protein	CDR3 DNA
NA	15	TRBV5-6	TRBJ1-1	NA	CASSFSWGGETEAFF	TGTGCCAGCAGCTTCTCGTGGGGAGGGGAGACTGAAGCTTTCTTT
NA	15	TRBV7-2	TRBJ2-7	NA	CASSPSSSDTYEQYF	TGTGCCAGCAGCCCCTCGTCTAGCGACACCTACGAGCAGTACTTC
TRBD1	15	TRBV6-6	TRBJ2-7	NA	CASRDGQGRAYEQYF	TGTGCCAGCAGGGACGGACAGGGGAGGGCGTACGAGCAGTACTTC
NA	14	TRBV19	TRBJ1-3	NA	CASSPRGSGNTIYF	TGTGCCAGTAGTCCAAGGGGCTCTGGAAACACCATATATTTT
NA	15	TRBV6-1	TRBJ2-3	NA	CASSEGWFGADTQYF	TGTGCCAGCAGTGAAGGGTGGTTTGGGGCAGATACGCAGTATTTT
NA	16	TRBV30	TRBJ1-5	NA	CAWSTRAGSSNQPQHF	TGTGCCTGGAGTACTAGGGCCGGCAGCAGCAATCAGCCCCAGCATTTT
NA	14	TRBV6-5	TRBJ2-3	NA	CASRPGESYLTQYF	TGTGCCAGCAGGCCCGGGGAGAGCTACTTAACGCAGTATTTT
NA	14	TRBV7-8	TRBJ1-1	NA	CASSPEGRRTEAFF	TGTGCCAGCAGCCCAGAGGGACGTCGCACTGAAGCTTTCTTT
TRBD2	16	TRBV7-9	TRBJ2-3	NA	CASSLPSGRAVDTQYF	TGTGCCAGCAGCTTACCTAGCGGGAGGGCCGTAGATACGCAGTATTTT
TRBD1	15	TRBV5-1	TRBJ2-7	many	CASSFKPGTGPEQYF	TGCGCCAGCAGCTTCAAACCGGGGACAGGGCCCGAGCAGTACTTC
NA	16	TRBV7-9	TRBJ1-2	NA	CASSRRGRDQDYGYTF	TGTGCCAGCAGCCGACGGGGGCGGGATCAGGACTATGGCTACACCTTC
TRBD1	14	TRBV6-6	TRBJ1-5	NA	CASSRGQGAPPQHF	TGTGCCAGCAGTCGGGGACAGGGCGCTCCGCCCCAGCATTTT
TRBD1	15	TRBV5-1	TRBJ2-1	once	CASSGRTGEGNEQFF	TGCGCCAGCAGCGGTCGGACAGGGGAAGGGAATGAGCAGTTCTTC
NA	16	TRBV28	TRBJ1-3	NA	CASSFRWTYSGNTIYF	TGTGCCAGCAGTTTTCGTTGGACATACTCTGGAAACACCATATATTTT
NA	13	TRBV10-3	TRBJ1-3	once	CAIRGSAGNTIYF	TGTGCCATCAGGGGATCAGCTGGAAACACCATATATTTT
TRBD2	18	TRBV5-4	TRBJ2-7	NA	CASSSKKPLAGGAYEQYF	TGTGCCAGCAGCTCCAAAAAACCGCTAGCGGGAGGCGCCTACGAGCAGTACTTC
TRBD1	15	TRBV2	TRBJ1-5	NA	CASSQTGGEVQPQHF	TGTGCCAGCAGTCAGACAGGGGGCGAGGTTCAGCCCCAGCATTTT
NA	13	TRBV10-1	TRBJ1-5	few	CASSDGGNQPQHF	TGCGCCAGCAGTGATGGGGGGAATCAGCCCCAGCATTTT
NA	18	TRBV27	TRBJ2-5	NA	CASSLFHAPGTGQETQYF	TGTGCCAGCAGTTTATTCCACGCTCCTGGGACGGGTCAAGAGACCCAGTACTTC
NA	12	TRBV30	TRBJ2-7	NA	CAWLGATYEQYF	TGTGCTTGGCTAGGGGCAACCTACGAGCAGTACTTC
NA	14	TRBV7-8	TRBJ1-4	NA	CASSLAIWDQKLFF	TGTGCCAGCAGCTTAGCGATCTGGGACCAAAAACTGTTTTTT
NA	12	TRBV11-2	TRBJ1-1	few	CASRVPNTEAFF	TGTGCCAGCAGAGTACCGAACACTGAAGCTTTCTTT
NA	15	TRBV13	TRBJ1-2	NA	CASSLAGRGFYGYTF	TGTGCCAGCAGCTTAGCGGGCAGGGGATTCTATGGCTACACCTTC
NA	13	TRBV27	TRBJ1-1	NA	CASSERGKTEAFF	TGTGCCAGCAGTGAGAGGGGGAAGACTGAAGCTTTCTTT
NA	15	TRBV6-1	TRBJ1-5	NA	CASSQGHYSNQPQHF	TGTGCCAGCAGCCAGGGGCATTATAGCAATCAGCCCCAGCATTTT
NA	18	TRBV18	TRBJ1-1	few	CASSPLNLVGQLNTEAFF	TGTGCCAGCTCACCACTTAATCTGGTTGGGCAGTTGAACACTGAAGCTTTCTTT
TRBD1	16	TRBV7-9	TRBJ2-7	NA	CASSSDRQGVSYEQYF	TGTGCCAGCAGCTCCGATAGACAGGGGGTGTCCTACGAGCAGTACTTC